The 4 T cell receptor beta chains given below trace back to one sample, sequenced in a study of beta chain features in type 1 diabetes. Sequencing targeted expressed TCRB transcripts, as all isolated RNA had been reverse transcribed. Assay used: immunoSEQ multiplex PCR; TCRdb lists only in-frame clones, some missing. The sample carries 300,000 or so clones, 6.5% to 10% recorded once. Sequenced: central memory CD4+ T cells from blood. The origin of the receptors is a woman under 30 in good health.

This clone was recorded a few times. This chain joins TRBV4-2 and TRBJ1-2; 8 nucleotides match TRBD1. V gave up 0 bases and J gave up 7 bases; unmatched junction bases: 10. This CDR3 has 16 amino acids. CDR1 is LGHNA and CDR2 is YNFKEQ in the germline V gene. The CDR3 here is CASSQEASQGAGGYTF. The CDR3, as DNA: TGTGCCAGCAGCCAAGAGGCGTCTCAGGGGGCCGGTGGCTACACCTTC.

Written as DNA, the CDR3 is TGTGCCAGCAGTTACCCGACCGCCCAGGCTTATGGCTACACCTTC. Translating gives CASSYPTAQAYGYTF. The genes are TRBV6-5 and TRBJ1-2; D is undetermined. V was cut by 2 bases and J by 5 bases, with 15 bases left in between. The CDR3 sequence is 15 residues long. The germline V gene encodes CDR1 MNHEY and CDR2 SVGAGI.

The chain combines TRBV7-9 with TRBJ2-1, with 10 bases lining up with TRBD2. CDR1 and CDR2 (germline): SEHNR, FQNEAQ (reference sequence). V was pared by 5 bases and J by 5 bases, with 6 bases of the junction left unmatched. The CDR3 sequence is 15 residues long. The CDR3 coding sequence is TGTGCCAGCAGCATCCTAGCGGGAGTAGACAATGAGCAGTTCTTC. Its translation: CASSILAGVDNEQFF. Variable domain in full (rest from reference TRBV7-9 and TRBJ2-1): DTGVSQNPRHKITKRGQNVTFRCDPISEHNRLYWYRQTLGQGPEFLTYFQNEAQLEKSRLLSDRFSAERPKGSFSTLEIQRTEQGDSAMYLCASSILAGVDNEQFFGPGTRLTVL.

There are a few counts of this clone. The chain uses TRBV28 and TRBJ2-7; D gene uncertain. Germline lookup yields CDR1 MDHEN and CDR2 SYDVKM. The CDR3 spans 18 residues. V lost 3 bases and J 6 bases, leaving 27 bases between the germline ends. The CDR3 sequence: CASSFGPRVSGLGGEQYF. The CDR3 DNA reads TGTGCCAGCAGTTTCGGGCCCAGAGTTTCTGGTCTCGGTGGCGAGCAGTACTTC.